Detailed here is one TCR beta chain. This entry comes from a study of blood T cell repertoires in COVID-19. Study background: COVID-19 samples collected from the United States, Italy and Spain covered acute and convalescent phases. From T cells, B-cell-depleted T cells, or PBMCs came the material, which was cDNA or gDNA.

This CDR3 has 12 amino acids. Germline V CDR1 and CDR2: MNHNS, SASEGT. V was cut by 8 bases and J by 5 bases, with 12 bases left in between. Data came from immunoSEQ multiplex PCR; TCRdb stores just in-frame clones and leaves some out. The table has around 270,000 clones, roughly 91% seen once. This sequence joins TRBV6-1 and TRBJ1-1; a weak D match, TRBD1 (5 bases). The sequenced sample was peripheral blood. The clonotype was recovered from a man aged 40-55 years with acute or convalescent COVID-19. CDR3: CASRRVETEAFF. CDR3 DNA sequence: TGTGCCAGCCGCAGGGTAGAAACTGAAGCTTTCTTT.